This TCR beta chain originates from a study of cytomegalovirus exposure and HLA in healthy donors. It was the roughly 130-subject validation cohort, separate from the roughly 700-subject first cohort, to which the donors belonged. Per the germline V gene, CDR1 is SGHDT and CDR2 is YYEEEE. V lost 4 bases to trimming and J lost 9 bases; unmatched junction nucleotides: 6. There are 14 residues in the CDR3. Generated by immunoSEQ multiplex PCR, the TCRdb table keeps only in-frame clones and is missing some. This sample has around 58,000 clones, with around nine tenths found just once. The chain combines TRBV5-6 with TRBJ1-5, with TRBD1 matching 11 bases. The sequence was obtained from a woman aged 18-30 years in good health and CMV-seronegative. Sample: PBMCs. The CDR3 here is CASSGQGATGPQHF. CDR3 sequence (DNA): TGTGCCAGCAGCGGACAGGGGGCCACCGGGCCCCAGCATTTT.